The 8 T cell receptor beta chains below were found in one sample sequenced in a study of post-analysis software for immune sequencing data (dated by TCRdb to between 2015 and 2016). What the research found in general, with its limitations: About 5 TRBV segments, including TRBV5-6, TRBV5-1 and TRBV20-1, were significantly more frequent in patients than controls.

The antigens these receptors bind are not known. The method behind the library was PCR. The data were produced on an Illumina HiSeq 2500. To reduce PCR and sequencing biases, unique molecular identifiers were incorporated into the TCR beta cDNA libraries. The public reads were quality trimmed at Q25 with fastp and then assembled into clones with MiXCR by TCRdb, keeping productive beta chains. All rows with the same CDR3 protein become a single entry with the most common DNA and genes. The sample table shows about 460,000 distinct CDR3 sequences, and 40% to 55% are seen once. The ten largest clones capture about 12% of the sample. Sequencing was carried out using blood. The receptors derive from a girl aged 10 to 17 with multiple sclerosis.

This clonotype was detected only a few times. The chain couples TRBV12-3 or TRBV12-4 to TRBJ2-7, with 7 bases that match TRBD1. The CDR3 covers 17 residues. After removal of 6 bases from V and 0 bases from J, the junction contained 14 bases not matched to a gene. CDR3 sequence (DNA): TGTGCCAGCAGCATGGGAAAGGGGACAGCCAGCTCCTACGAGCAGTACTTC. Protein: CASSMGKGTASSYEQYF.

This chain links TRBV24-1 with TRBJ1-2, with D possibly TRBD1 on 5 matching bases. This CDR3 is 13 amino acids long. CDR1 is KGHDR, CDR2 SFDVKD, per germline. The V end lost 10 bases, the J end lost 2 bases, and 13 bases lay between the germline ends. The CDR3 DNA reads as TGTGCCACTAGAGAAGGGGACAACTATGGCTACACCTTC. This encodes CATREGDNYGYTF.

V gene TRBV27 combines with J gene TRBJ1-5; a weak D match, TRBD1 (5 bases). The CDR3 is 15 amino acids. The germline CDR1 and CDR2 sequences are MNHEY and SMNVEV (reference sequence). V lost 2 bases and J lost 6, with 14 bases in between. CDR3 DNA sequence: TGTGCCAGCAGTTTAAACGAGGGGAGGTTTCAGCCCCAGCATTTT. It specifies CASSLNEGRFQPQHF.

With respect to this clonotype: The junction shows a germline mismatch at one end, possibly a read error. The V and J genes are TRBV20-1 and TRBJ1-1; 7 nucleotides agree with TRBD1. The CDR3 totals 14 residues. From germline, CDR1 is DFQATT and CDR2 SNEGSKA (reference sequence). The CDR3 here is CSAQGDSSNTEAFF. DNA of the CDR3: TGTAGTGCCCAAGGGGACAGCTCGAACACTGAAGCTTTCTTT.

This clonotype was observed a single time. The chain uses TRBV14 and TRBJ1-2; D unresolved. The ends were cut back, 4 bases at V and 8 bases at J, with 14 bases in the middle. The CDR3 covers 13 residues. CDR1 is SGHDN and CDR2 is FVKESK in the germline V gene. The CDR3 loop reads CASSLYGAKGYTF. CDR3 nucleotides: TGTGCCAGCAGCCTCTACGGTGCCAAGGGCTACACCTTC.

The rearrangement joins TRBV24-1 to TRBJ1-2; D might be TRBD1 (6 bases). V gave up 4 bases and J gave up 2 bases, with 10 bases separating them. The germline V gene encodes CDR1 KGHDR and CDR2 SFDVKD. CDR3 size: 14 residues. As DNA, the CDR3 is TGTGCCACCAGTGACCCTGGACAGAACTATGGCTACACCTTC. Encoded protein: CATSDPGQNYGYTF.

The chain couples TRBV10-3 to TRBJ2-1; 12 bases agree with TRBD2. The CDR3 sequence is 16 residues long. Germline V gene data show CDR1 as ENHRY and CDR2 as SYGVKD. The V and J ends lost 6 bases and 9 bases, in that order; junction bases with no gene match: 12. The CDR3 loop reads CAISPGLAGPKGEQFF. CDR3 DNA: TGTGCCATCAGCCCCGGACTAGCGGGGCCAAAGGGTGAGCAGTTCTTC.

The CDR3, as DNA: TGCGCCAGCAGCTTGGCGGCAGGGACACCCTACGAGCAGTACTTC. Translated: CASSLAAGTPYEQYF. The V and J genes are TRBV5-1 and TRBJ2-7; the D gene is possibly TRBD1 (6 bases). With 0 bases removed from V and 2 bases from J, the gap between germline ends came to 12 bases. This CDR3 has 15 amino acids. Germline V gene data show CDR1 as SGHRS and CDR2 as YFSETQ.